Each of the 23 T cell receptor beta chains below was sequenced from the same sample in a study of T cells in Graves' hyperthyroidism and ophthalmopathy. Amplification of TCR beta CDR3 regions was performed using RNA transcripts as template. The HTBI primer set served for first-round RT-PCR of the TCR CDR3. Using its own MiXCR run on the multiplex PCR reads, TCRdb lists one record per CDR3 protein. The table has 450,000 to 700,000 distinct CDR3 sequences, 35% to 55% seen once. Sequenced material: peripheral blood or thyroid tissue (not recorded which). The receptors were gathered from a woman aged 18-29 years with Graves' hyperthyroidism.

This clonotype was observed a few times. The chain combines TRBV7-3 with TRBJ2-5; a possible D gene is TRBD1 (5 bases). The CDR3 is 16 amino acids. Germline loops: CDR1 SGHTA, CDR2 FQGTGA. Between the trimmed V and J ends, which lost 1 base and 9 bases, there was a span of 21 bases. The CDR3 protein is CASSLRGRAWGQPQYF. CDR3 DNA sequence: TGTGCCAGCAGCTTAAGGGGCAGGGCCTGGGGTCAGCCCCAGTACTTC.

The chain employs TRBV20-1 and TRBJ1-1, with D maybe TRBD1 (6 bases). The CDR3 is made up of 14 amino acids. The V end lost 3 bases, the J end lost 5 bases, and 16 bases lay between the germline ends. The V gene's germline CDR1 is DFQATT and CDR2 SNEGSKA (reference sequence). CDR3 nucleotides: TGCAGTGCTAGGGGGGCGGGCGCGAAGACTGAAGCTTTCTTT. Amino acid sequence: CSARGAGAKTEAFF.

This clonotype has only one observation. The germline gene is not matched at one end of the junction; a read error may be the cause. The chain links TRBV7-9 to TRBJ2-1; perhaps TRBD2 as D (5 bases). The CDR3 consists of 15 residues. The germline V gene encodes CDR1 SEHNR and CDR2 FQNEAQ (reference sequence). CDR3 sequence (DNA): TGTGCCAGCAGCTTCGCTCCGGCTAGCCCGAACAATGAGCAGTTC. Its protein product is CASSFAPASPNNEQF.

This clonotype has ten or more counts. The chain is built from TRBV6-2 or TRBV6-3 and TRBJ2-7, with D maybe TRBD2 (6 bases). Germline V gene lookup returns CDR1 MNHEY and CDR2 SVGEGT. CDR3 length: 12 amino acids. The germline V and J ends were trimmed by 5 bases and 12 bases, with 17 bases remaining between them. The DNA for the CDR3 is TGTGCCAGCAGTAGGACGGAGGGTCTGAGGTACTTC. Its translation: CASSRTEGLRYF.

Many counts were recorded for this clonotype. This sequence joins TRBV12-3 or TRBV12-4 and TRBJ2-7; 7 nucleotides agree with TRBD2. This CDR3 region has 15 residues. The V segment lost 3 bases and the J segment 5 bases; nucleotides outside the gene matches: 10. CDR3 residues: CASSFKTSKRDEQYF. The CDR3 bases are TGTGCCAGCAGTTTTAAGACTAGCAAAAGGGACGAGCAGTACTTC.

The gene calls are TRBV10-3 and TRBJ1-5, with unresolved D. This CDR3 comprises 11 residues. CDR1 is ENHRY, CDR2 SYGVKD, per germline. V lost 2 bases, J lost 7 bases, and 3 bases lay in between. CDR3 DNA: TGTGCCATCAGTGAGGGACAGCCCCAGCATTTT. This gives the protein CAISEGQPQHF.

Ten or more counts support this clonotype. The rearrangement uses TRBV7-2 and TRBJ1-2; no clear D. The length of the CDR3 is 11 residues. Germline V lookup: CDR1 SGHTA, CDR2 FQGNSA. Trimming removed 3 bases from V and 8 bases from J, with 7 bases in between. The CDR3 DNA reads TGTGCCAGCAGCTTTGACCGGGGCTACACCTTC. Protein: CASSFDRGYTF.

The table lists this clonotype with a few counts. V usage is TRBV12-3 or TRBV12-4 and J usage is TRBJ2-2; D not resolved. The CDR3 contains 16 residues. The V end was cut by 6 bases, the J end by 0 bases, with 14 bases between. CDR3 protein: CASRRKFTANTGELFF. The CDR3, as DNA: TGTGCCAGCAGGCGAAAATTCACGGCGAACACCGGGGAGCTGTTTTTT.

V and J are TRBV7-9 and TRBJ2-7; D may be TRBD2 (6 bases). Germline values: CDR1 SEHNR, CDR2 FQNEAQ (reference sequence). Trimming shortened V by 5 bases and J by 3 bases, and 17 bases separated the two germline ends. This CDR3 is built from 15 residues. Here the CDR3 DNA reads TGTGCCAGCAGCGTGACTAGTACTCACGGCTACGAGCAGTACTTC. It encodes CASSVTSTHGYEQYF.

This clonotype was found many times. V and J are TRBV20-1 and TRBJ1-1; tentatively, D is TRBD1 (6 bases). Germline values: CDR1 DFQATT, CDR2 SNEGSKA (reference sequence). Trimming cost V 6 bases and J 0 bases, with 14 bases left between them. There are 14 residues in the CDR3. CDR3 DNA: TGCAGTGCACACATCGGGGGGCTGAACACTGAAGCTTTCTTT. Translating it yields CSAHIGGLNTEAFF.

This clonotype was detected ten times or more. J is TRBJ1-1 and V is TRBV19; TRBD1 might be the D (5 bases). The CDR3 covers 13 residues. Germline CDR1 is LNHDA and CDR2 is SQIVND (reference sequence). V was pared by 7 bases and J by 5 bases, with 14 bases between. CDR3 residues: CASKPTGPTEAFF. The CDR3 DNA reads as TGTGCCAGTAAGCCCACAGGTCCAACTGAAGCTTTCTTT.

The chain uses TRBV6-5 and TRBJ1-1; 8 bases align to TRBD1. V shed 0 bases, J shed 8 bases, and the junction held 5 bases outside the gene matches. Germline V gives CDR1 MNHEY, CDR2 SVGAGI. The CDR3 spans 14 residues. The CDR3 DNA follows: TGTGCCAGCAGTTACTCTACAGGGGGGGACGAAGCTTTCTTT. Protein: CASSYSTGGDEAFF.

This clonotype occurred many times. The rearrangement links TRBV20-1 to TRBJ2-7; 11 bases agree with TRBD2. V lost 5 bases and J lost 4; bases outside the gene matches: 7. The CDR3 extends over 14 amino acids. CDR1 is DFQATT and CDR2 is SNEGSKA in the germline V gene (reference sequence). Here the CDR3 DNA reads TGCAGTGCTCGACCACTAGCGGGAGAGTACGAGCAGTACTTC. Translated: CSARPLAGEYEQYF.

This chain links TRBV30 with TRBJ2-7, with 8 positions matching TRBD1. Germline values: CDR1 GTSNPN, CDR2 SVGIG (reference sequence). V dropped 1 base and J dropped 2; count of bases not matched to a gene: 7. There are 15 residues in the CDR3. The CDR3 DNA reads TGTGCCTGGAGTGCAACCGGGACAGGTCCCTACGAGCAGTACTTC. The encoded protein is CAWSATGTGPYEQYF.

This sequence joins TRBV7-6 and TRBJ2-5; 9 nucleotides align to TRBD2. CDR1 SGHVS and CDR2 FNYEAQ come from the germline V gene. J lost 0 bases, V lost 5 bases, and 16 bases had no gene match. The CDR3 consists of 19 residues. CDR3 nucleotides: TGTGCCAGCAGCCCTGGTGGAGTTCGCGGGAGGGGGTACCAAGAGACCCAGTACTTC. Translating it yields CASSPGGVRGRGYQETQYF.

This clonotype has only a few counts. A much larger clone lies one base from this, so it may be a read error. Lacking the conserved final phenylalanine or tryptophan, this CDR3 likely reflects a read error. This sequence joins TRBV4-1 and TRBJ1-2; no reliable D call. CDR1 is MGHRA and CDR2 is YSYEKL in the germline V gene. Trimming removed 0 bases from V and 8 bases from J, with 16 bases in between. This CDR3 region has 15 residues. CDR3 region: CASSQDAQSEDGYTL. The CDR3, as DNA: TGCGCCAGCAGCCAAGATGCCCAGTCGGAGGACGGCTACACCCTC.

This clonotype was observed many times. This rearrangement joins TRBV5-1 to TRBJ1-5; TRBD1 matches at 9 bases. This CDR3 contains 14 residues. The V segment lost 4 bases and the J segment 6 bases; nucleotides outside the gene matches: 5. Germline values: CDR1 SGHRS, CDR2 YFSETQ. The CDR3 sequence is CASSPGDRAQPQHF. DNA for the CDR3: TGCGCCAGCAGCCCCGGGGACAGGGCTCAGCCCCAGCATTTT.

On this clonotype itself: Since a much larger clone is just one base distant, this may be a read error. This chain connects TRBV7-2 to TRBJ2-2; tentative D call: TRBD2 (6 bases). CDR1 SGHTA and CDR2 FQGNSA come from the germline V gene. V lost 2 bases and J 3 bases, leaving 22 bases between the germline ends. The CDR3 loop spans 19 amino acids. The CDR3 bases are TGTGCCAGCAGCTTAAGTAGAGACTTGCTAGCGCAGGACACCGGGGAGCTGTTTTTT. Its translation is CASSLSRDLLAQDTGELFF.

This clonotype showed up just once. The CDR3 DNA reads TGTGCCATCAGTTCCACAGGGAATAATGAAAAACTGTTTTTT. This sequence encodes CAISSTGNNEKLFF. The rearrangement uses TRBV10-3 and TRBJ1-4; possible D gene TRBD1, 6 bases. The CDR3 covers 14 residues. The V gene lost 5 bases and the J gene lost 4 bases, with 11 bases spanning the gap. Germline V lookup: CDR1 ENHRY, CDR2 SYGVKD.

This clonotype came up many times. This chain connects TRBV5-8 to TRBJ2-5; D unresolved. Germline V lookup: CDR1 SGHTS, CDR2 YDEGEE. The CDR3 length is 16 residues. V was shortened by 0 bases and J by 2 bases, with 14 bases between the two germline ends. The DNA of the CDR3 is TGTGCCAGCAGCTTGGGTGGCGGAACGCGTCAAGAGACCCAGTACTTC. Its protein product is CASSLGGGTRQETQYF. Supplemented by reference TRBV5-8 and TRBJ2-5, the full variable domain reads EAGVTQSPTHLIKTRGQQATLRCSPISGHTSVYWYQQALGLGLQFLLWYDEGEERNRGNFPPRFSGRQFPNYSSELNVNALELEDSALYLCASSLGGGTRQETQYFGPGTRLLVL.

The chain employs TRBV20-1 and TRBJ2-3; the match to TRBD2 covers 7 bases. Germline-derived CDR1 and CDR2 are DFQATT and SNEGSKA (reference sequence). V lost 7 bases to trimming and J lost 3 bases; unmatched junction nucleotides: 7. The CDR3 runs to 13 residues. The CDR3 DNA reads TGCAGTGTCGACGGGAGGATGACAGATACGCAGTATTTT. Its translation: CSVDGRMTDTQYF.

This clonotype appeared many times. V is TRBV2 and J is TRBJ2-7; D gene unclear. The CDR3 covers 13 residues. Germline V gene sequence: CDR1 SNHLY, CDR2 FYNNEI. Trimming shortened V by 6 bases and J by 0 bases, and 9 bases separated the two germline ends. As DNA, the CDR3 is TGTGCCAGCAGCTTAAGGAGCTCCTACGAGCAGTACTTC. The encoded protein is CASSLRSSYEQYF.

The rearrangement links TRBV7-9 to TRBJ2-7, with D tentatively TRBD1 (6 bases). Germline values: CDR1 SEHNR, CDR2 FQNEAQ (reference sequence). This CDR3 has 14 residues. V was shortened by 8 bases and J by 2 bases, with 16 bases between the two germline ends. CDR3 loop: CASQGQGYPYEQYF. In DNA form, the CDR3 reads TGTGCCAGCCAAGGTCAGGGGTACCCCTACGAGCAGTACTTC. Combining the CDR3 with reference TRBV7-9 and TRBJ2-7 gives the whole variable domain DTGVSQNPRHKITKRGQNVTFRCDPISEHNRLYWYRQTLGQGPEFLTYFQNEAQLEKSRLLSDRFSAERPKGSFSTLEIQRTEQGDSAMYLCASQGQGYPYEQYFGPGTRLTVT.